This T cell receptor (beta chain) stems from a study of cytomegalovirus exposure and HLA in healthy donors. This CDR3 has 12 amino acids. The germline CDR1 and CDR2 sequences are SEHNR and FQNEAQ (reference sequence). Study conclusions and caveats: In a later analysis, parvovirus B19, influenza, CMV and Epstein-Barr virus appeared linked to several top co-occurrence clusters. Analysis was carried out at a later point, and it linked a missense DCLRE1C variant to TCR beta V- and J-gene trimming. Sequencing artifact likely explains a cluster of highly shared sequence variants. Across all donors, roughly uniform sequencing depth was an assumption of the presence/absence analyses.

Researchers ran the PCR with 60 Vbeta and 13 Jbeta primers. Sequencing was performed with immunoSEQ multiplex PCR; in TCRdb, only in-frame clones are kept and a portion is missing. Seen here are 150,000 to 200,000 clones, approximately 85% observed once, and the top ten hold about 10%. Of note for this clone: Its cognate antigen is unknown. One junction end disagrees with the germline gene, perhaps due to a read error. Other DNA variants within this sample encode the same CDR3.

The specimen was PBMCs. The rearrangement uses TRBV7-9 and TRBJ1-1; D is ambiguous. This receptor was taken from a young man in good health and CMV-seropositive. The CDR3 loop reads CSSSLGATEAFF. The CDR3 bases are TGTTCCAGCAGCTTAGGCGCCACTGAAGCTTTCTTT.